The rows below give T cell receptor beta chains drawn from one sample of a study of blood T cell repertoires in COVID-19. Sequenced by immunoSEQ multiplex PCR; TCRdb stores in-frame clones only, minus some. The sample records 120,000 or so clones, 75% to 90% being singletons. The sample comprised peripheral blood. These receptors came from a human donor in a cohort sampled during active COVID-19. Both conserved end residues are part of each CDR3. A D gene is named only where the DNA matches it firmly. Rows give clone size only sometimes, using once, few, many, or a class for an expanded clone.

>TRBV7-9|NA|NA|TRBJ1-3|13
TGTGCCAGCAGTCGGGACACTGGAAACACCATATATTTT
CASSRDTGNTIYF
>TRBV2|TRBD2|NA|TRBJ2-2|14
TGTGCCAGCTCGCCGGAGCGGGAAGCCGGGGAGCTGTTTTTT
CASSPEREAGELFF
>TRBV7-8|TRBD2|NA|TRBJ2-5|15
TGTGCCAGCAGCTATAGCGGGGGGGTCCAAGAGACCCAGTACTTC
CASSYSGGVQETQYF
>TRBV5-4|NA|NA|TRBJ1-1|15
TGTGCCAGCAGCTTGGAAACGGGGGGTAGGGCTGAAGCTTTCTTT
CASSLETGGRAEAFF
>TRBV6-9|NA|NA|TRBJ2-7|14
TGTGCCAGCAGTCCCCTCGGGGGTAGCTGCGAGCAGTACTTC
CASSPLGGSCEQYF
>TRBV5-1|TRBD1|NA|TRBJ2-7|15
TGCGCCAGCAGCTTGAACTGGGACAGGGCAAACGAGCAGTACTTC
CASSLNWDRANEQYF
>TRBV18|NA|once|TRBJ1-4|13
TGTGCCAGCTCACCAGGGCGGGGGGAAAAACTGTTTTTT
CASSPGRGEKLFF
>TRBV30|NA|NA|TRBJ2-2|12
TGTGCCTGGGGGGGGAGCACTGGGGAGCTGTTTTTT
CAWGGSTGELFF
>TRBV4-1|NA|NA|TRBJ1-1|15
TGCGCCAGCAGCCAAGAAGGCGGGGTGGTCACTGAAGCTTTCTTT
CASSQEGGVVTEAFF
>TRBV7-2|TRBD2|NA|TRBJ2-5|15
TGTGCCAGCAGCTTAGAAAGTAGCGGGGGGCCAAACCAGTACTTC
CASSLESSGGPNQYF
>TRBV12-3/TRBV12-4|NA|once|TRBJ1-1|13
TGTGCCAGCAGTTTCAGCGTAAACACTGAAGCTTTCTTT
CASSFSVNTEAFF
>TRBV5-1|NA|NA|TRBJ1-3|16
TGCGCCAGCAGCACGGGGGGCGGACACTCTGGAAACACCATATATTTT
CASSTGGGHSGNTIYF
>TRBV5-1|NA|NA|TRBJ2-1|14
TGCGCCAGCAGCCAGACTAGTATCAACAATGAGCAGTTCTTC
CASSQTSINNEQFF
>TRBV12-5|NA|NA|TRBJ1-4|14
TGTGCTAGTGGTTCCGGACAGCGGTATGAAAAACTGTTTTTT
CASGSGQRYEKLFF
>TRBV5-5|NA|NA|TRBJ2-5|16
TGTGCCAGCAGCTTTCATCCCGACACGAGCGGGGAGACCCAGTACTTC
CASSFHPDTSGETQYF
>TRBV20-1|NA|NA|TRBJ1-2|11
TGCAGTGCTAGTGCAGGGCATGGCTACACCTTC
CSASAGHGYTF
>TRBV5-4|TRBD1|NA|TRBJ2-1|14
TGTGCCAGCAGCTCACCGCAGGGGGCCAATGAGCAGTTCTTC
CASSSPQGANEQFF
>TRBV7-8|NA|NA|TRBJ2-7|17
TGTGCCAGCAGCTTACCCATGGGGGGGGCGAAAGTGTACGAGCAGTACTTC
CASSLPMGGAKVYEQYF
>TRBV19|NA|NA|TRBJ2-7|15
TGTGCCAGTAGTATAGTGGCAGCGAGCTCCTACGAGCAGTACTTC
CASSIVAASSYEQYF
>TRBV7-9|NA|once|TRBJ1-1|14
TGTGCCAGCAGCTTAAGTCAGGGCTCCACTGAAGCTTTCTTT
CASSLSQGSTEAFF
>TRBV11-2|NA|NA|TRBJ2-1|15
TGTGCCAGCAGCTTAGCGGGGGGCCCCTACAATGAGCAGTTCTTC
CASSLAGGPYNEQFF
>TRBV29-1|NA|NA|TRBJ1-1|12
TGCAGCGCCGGCCGGGGAGGCACTGAAGCTTTCTTT
CSAGRGGTEAFF
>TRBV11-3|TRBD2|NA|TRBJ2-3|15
TGTGCCAGCAGCCCGGGACTAGCGGACACAGATACGCAGTATTTT
CASSPGLADTDTQYF
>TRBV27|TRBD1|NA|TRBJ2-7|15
TGTGCCAGCAGTTTTTTGGGACAGGGGGCCTACGAGCAGTACTTC
CASSFLGQGAYEQYF
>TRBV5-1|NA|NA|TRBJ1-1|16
TGCGCCAGCAGCTTAGGCCGGCGGGGGTGGGACACTGAAGCTTTCTTT
CASSLGRRGWDTEAFF
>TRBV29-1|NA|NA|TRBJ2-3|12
TGCAGCGGCTATCGGGTCACAGATACGCAGTATTTT
CSGYRVTDTQYF
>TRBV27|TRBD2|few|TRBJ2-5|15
TGTGCCAGCAGACTTAGGCGGGGGGGCGGGGAGACCCAGTACTTC
CASRLRRGGGETQYF
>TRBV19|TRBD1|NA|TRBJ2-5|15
TGTGCCAGTAGTAGAGGACAGGGGGGAACAGAGACCCAGTACTTC
CASSRGQGGTETQYF
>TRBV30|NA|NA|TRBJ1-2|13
TGTGCCTGGAATATTGGGGCCCCTTATGGCTACACCTTC
CAWNIGAPYGYTF
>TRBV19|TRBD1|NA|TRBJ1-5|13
TGTGCCAGTACGAGACAGGGGAATCAGCCCCAGCATTTT
CASTRQGNQPQHF
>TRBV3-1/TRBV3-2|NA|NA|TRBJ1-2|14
TGTGCCAGCAGCCAAGGAAACGGGGACTATGGCTACACCTTC
CASSQGNGDYGYTF
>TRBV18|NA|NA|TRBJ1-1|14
TGTGCCAGCTCAGCAGACAGGCTGAACACTGAAGCTTTCTTT
CASSADRLNTEAFF
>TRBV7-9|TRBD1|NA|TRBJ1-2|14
TGTGCCAGCAGCAAAAACGGACAGGGCTATGGCTACACCTTC
CASSKNGQGYGYTF
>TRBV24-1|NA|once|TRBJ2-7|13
TGTGCCACCAGCGCCGGACAGAACTACGAGCAGTACTTC
CATSAGQNYEQYF
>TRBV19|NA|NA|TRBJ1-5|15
TGTGCCAGTAGTATACAGGTTTTTAGCAATCAGCCCCAGCATTTT
CASSIQVFSNQPQHF
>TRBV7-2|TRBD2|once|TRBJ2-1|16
TGTGCCAGCAGCCCTGTGCGCGGGAGCTCCTACAATGAGCAGTTCTTC
CASSPVRGSSYNEQFF
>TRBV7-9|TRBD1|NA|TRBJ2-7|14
TGTGCCAGCAGCTTACGACAGGGGTCCTACGAGCAGTACTTC
CASSLRQGSYEQYF
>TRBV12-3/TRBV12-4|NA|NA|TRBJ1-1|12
TGTGCCAGCAGTTTATCTTACACTGAAGCTTTCTTT
CASSLSYTEAFF
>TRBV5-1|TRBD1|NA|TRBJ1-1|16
TGCGCCAGCAGCTTGGGGACAGGGATGGGGAACACTGAAGCTTTCTTT
CASSLGTGMGNTEAFF
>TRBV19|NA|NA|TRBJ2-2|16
TGTGCCAGTAGTCTGATTCCGGGACAGAACACCGGGGAGCTGTTTTTT
CASSLIPGQNTGELFF
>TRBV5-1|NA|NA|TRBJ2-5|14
TGCGCCAGCAGCTCAGGACCAGGGAGGGAGACCCAGTACTTC
CASSSGPGRETQYF
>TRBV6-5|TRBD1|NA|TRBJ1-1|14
TGTGCCAGCAGCCAGGACAGGGGAAACACTGAAGCTTTCTTT
CASSQDRGNTEAFF
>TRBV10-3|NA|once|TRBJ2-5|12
TGTGCCAACGCCGCGGAACGAGAGACCCAGTACTTC
CANAAERETQYF
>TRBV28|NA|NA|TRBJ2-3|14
TGTGCCAGCAGCCGGCCCGGGAGAGGAGATACGCAGTATTTT
CASSRPGRGDTQYF
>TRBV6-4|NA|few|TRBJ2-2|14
TGTGCCAGCAGTCCCCAGGGGTCCCCCGGGGAGCTGTTTTTT
CASSPQGSPGELFF
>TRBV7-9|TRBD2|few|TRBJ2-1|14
TGTGCCAGCAGGACTAGCGGGAGAGCCAATGAGCAGTTCTTC
CASRTSGRANEQFF
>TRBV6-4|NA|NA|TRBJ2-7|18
TGTGCCAGCAGTGACTCCCCCCCGGCGGGGGCGCCACCCCACGAGCAGTACTTC
CASSDSPPAGAPPHEQYF